This T cell receptor (beta chain) emerged from a study of T cells in Graves' hyperthyroidism and ophthalmopathy. The wider study: Peripheral blood was drawn at first diagnosis, prior to all treatment.

Roughly 10 ml of fresh peripheral blood supplied the PBMCs. This clonotype was observed at least ten times. V was shortened by 6 bases and J by 3 bases, with 12 bases between the two germline ends. Germline CDR1 reads SEHNR; CDR2 reads FQNEAQ (reference sequence). The CDR3 loop spans 14 amino acids. Researchers amplified the TCR beta CDR3 regions from RNA transcripts. The HTBI primer set drove a first-round RT-PCR of the TCR CDR3. TCRdb recomputed calls from the multiplex PCR reads with MiXCR, one row per CDR3 protein. The data show more than 350,000 distinct CDR3 sequences, 14% seen once. This TCR was sampled from a woman aged 30 to 39 with Graves' ophthalmopathy. Sequences were obtained from blood. The rearrangement joins TRBV7-9 to TRBJ1-5; no reliable D call. The CDR3 here is CASSFGTDNQPQHF. The CDR3 bases are TGTGCCAGCAGTTTCGGTACAGACAATCAGCCCCAGCATTTT.